The sequence of this T cell receptor beta chain was determined in a study of blood T cells in healthy people across ages. About the study: Every two T cells gave about one barcoded beta molecule via template switching.

Total RNA extraction produced at least 6 micrograms (per sample) for the study. The table lists this clonotype with a few counts. The CDR3 is 14 residues long. Trimming cost V 5 bases and J 2 bases; bases outside gene matches: 5. Germline CDR1 ENHRY, CDR2 SYGVKD. Next came a second PCR, run for about 7 to 12 cycles, which used a sample-barcoded 5' primer along with a J-beta primer mix. A template-switch adaptor that had 12 random nucleotides put a tag on each cDNA molecule. TCRdb reprocessed the 5' RACE reads via MiXCR and lists one record per CDR3 protein. The table records about 1.8 million distinct CDR3 sequences, approximately 50% of them present only once.

The TCR was taken from a woman in her thirties or forties in good health. The specimen was blood. The chain carries TRBV10-3 and TRBJ2-5; TRBD1 matches at 7 bases. The CDR3 DNA follows: TGTGCCATCAGTCGACAGGGCGGACAAGAGACCCAGTACTTC. As protein: CAISRQGGQETQYF.